These T cell receptor beta chains were read from a single sample in a study of regulatory T cells in long-lasting Graves disease. MiXCR, applied by TCRdb to the multiplex PCR reads, yields one record per CDR3 protein. The repertoire holds 520,000 or so distinct CDR3 sequences, around 12% seen once, with about 8.9% in the top ten. The same sample was also used in a study of T cells in Graves' hyperthyroidism and ophthalmopathy.

Sequences were derived from peripheral blood mononuclear cells (PBMCs), sampled at new diagnosis, from a patient treated with antithyroid drugs. These receptors all stem from a woman between 25 and 40 years old with Graves disease. CDR3s include the opening cysteine and the closing phenylalanine or tryptophan. D genes are given only for firm matches. Not every row has a clone size; where given, it reads once, few, many or a size class.

j_gene: TRBJ2-5; d_gene: .; abundance: many; v_gene: TRBV2; CDR3aa: CASSDRGLETQYF; CDR3nt: TGTGCCAGCAGTGACAGGGGCTTGGAGACCCAGTACTTC
j_gene: TRBJ2-1; d_gene: .; abundance: .; v_gene: TRBV19; CDR3aa: CASSAFGAAAYNEQFF; CDR3nt: TGTGCCAGTAGTGCCTTCGGTGCCGCTGCCTACAATGAGCAGTTCTTC
j_gene: TRBJ1-1; d_gene: .; abundance: .; v_gene: TRBV20-1; CDR3aa: CSASGGDSWSTEAFF; CDR3nt: TGCAGTGCTAGTGGAGGGGATTCTTGGAGCACTGAAGCTTTCTTT
j_gene: TRBJ2-7; d_gene: TRBD2; abundance: many; v_gene: TRBV12-3/TRBV12-4; CDR3aa: CASSPFGLAGGGIRYEQYF; CDR3nt: TGTGCCAGCAGCCCTTTCGGACTAGCGGGAGGTGGGATTCGGTACGAGCAGTACTTC
j_gene: TRBJ1-3; d_gene: .; abundance: many; v_gene: TRBV28; CDR3aa: CASSFASGASIYF; CDR3nt: TGTGCCAGCAGTTTTGCATCGGGGGCCTCCATATATTTT
j_gene: TRBJ1-5; d_gene: .; abundance: many; v_gene: TRBV30; CDR3aa: CAWSVGSQTNQPQHF; CDR3nt: TGTGCCTGGAGTGTAGGAAGCCAAACCAATCAGCCCCAGCATTTT
j_gene: TRBJ2-1; d_gene: .; abundance: many; v_gene: TRBV11-3; CDR3aa: CASSPGDGYNEQFF; CDR3nt: TGTGCCAGCAGTCCCGGGGACGGGTACAATGAGCAGTTCTTC
j_gene: TRBJ2-5; d_gene: TRBD1; abundance: many; v_gene: TRBV28; CDR3aa: CASSLLLPGDSSQETQYF; CDR3nt: TGTGCCAGCAGTTTATTGCTCCCAGGGGACAGTAGCCAAGAGACCCAGTACTTC
j_gene: TRBJ1-6; d_gene: .; abundance: many; v_gene: TRBV28; CDR3aa: CASSLFSGPRGGSPLHF; CDR3nt: TGTGCCAGCAGTTTATTTTCCGGGCCCCGGGGCGGGTCACCCCTCCACTTT
j_gene: TRBJ1-1; d_gene: TRBD1; abundance: .; v_gene: TRBV5-4; CDR3aa: CASSLQGFGTEAFF; CDR3nt: TGTGCCAGCAGCTTACAGGGGTTCGGCACTGAAGCTTTCTTT
j_gene: TRBJ1-4; d_gene: .; abundance: many; v_gene: TRBV11-2; CDR3aa: CASSSADEKLFF; CDR3nt: TGTGCCAGCAGCTCGGCGGACGAAAAACTGTTTTTT
j_gene: TRBJ1-4; d_gene: .; abundance: many; v_gene: TRBV30; CDR3aa: CAWSVGGGEKLFF; CDR3nt: TGTGCCTGGAGTGTAGGGGGGGGTGAAAAACTGTTTTTT
j_gene: TRBJ2-7; d_gene: .; abundance: few; v_gene: TRBV18; CDR3aa: CASSLDSYSYEQYF; CDR3nt: TGTGCCAGCTCACTAGACAGCTACTCCTACGAGCAGTACTTC
j_gene: TRBJ2-3; d_gene: .; abundance: many; v_gene: TRBV5-1; CDR3aa: CASSWTTGASDTQYF; CDR3nt: TGCGCCAGCAGCTGGACCACGGGGGCATCGGATACGCAGTATTTT
j_gene: TRBJ2-1; d_gene: .; abundance: .; v_gene: TRBV9; CDR3aa: CASGTAYYNGQFF; CDR3nt: TGTGCCAGTGGGACTGCCTACTACAATGGGCAGTTCTTC
j_gene: TRBJ1-6; d_gene: .; abundance: once; v_gene: TRBV28; CDR3aa: CASSPSWDNSPLHF; CDR3nt: TGTGCCAGCAGCCCCAGCTGGGACAATTCACCCCTCCACTTT
j_gene: TRBJ1-6; d_gene: .; abundance: many; v_gene: TRBV2; CDR3aa: CASSERGYLLNSPLHF; CDR3nt: TGTGCCAGCAGTGAAAGAGGGTATCTTTTGAATTCACCCCTCCACTTT
j_gene: TRBJ2-7; d_gene: TRBD2; abundance: many; v_gene: TRBV12-3/TRBV12-4; CDR3aa: CASSSRESSGSREQYF; CDR3nt: TGTGCCAGCAGTTCCCGAGAGTCTAGCGGGTCGCGTGAGCAGTACTTC
j_gene: TRBJ2-1; d_gene: .; abundance: few; v_gene: TRBV10-3; CDR3aa: CAVSALDEQFF; CDR3nt: TGTGCCGTATCGGCTCTTGATGAGCAGTTCTTC
j_gene: TRBJ2-3; d_gene: .; abundance: few; v_gene: TRBV5-1; CDR3aa: CASSLVPGTFTDTQYF; CDR3nt: TGCGCCAGCAGCTTGGTTCCGGGGACGTTCACAGATACGCAGTATTTT
j_gene: TRBJ1-1; d_gene: TRBD1; abundance: many; v_gene: TRBV7-9; CDR3aa: CASSLLGQMMFTEAFF; CDR3nt: TGTGCCAGCAGCCTTCTGGGACAGATGATGTTCACTGAAGCTTTCTTT
j_gene: TRBJ2-1; d_gene: TRBD2; abundance: few; v_gene: TRBV10-3; CDR3aa: CAISEGSGDNEQFF; CDR3nt: TGTGCCATCAGTGAGGGTAGCGGGGACAATGAGCAGTTCTTC
j_gene: TRBJ2-3; d_gene: TRBD2; abundance: .; v_gene: TRBV11-2; CDR3aa: CASSKRGGADTQYF; CDR3nt: TGTGCCAGCAGCAAACGGGGGGGCGCAGATACGCAGTATTTT
j_gene: TRBJ1-6; d_gene: TRBD1; abundance: many; v_gene: TRBV19; CDR3aa: CASSIGTGTGNSPLHF; CDR3nt: TGTGCCAGTAGTATAGGCACCGGGACAGGGAACTCACCCCTCCACTTT
j_gene: TRBJ2-1; d_gene: .; abundance: .; v_gene: TRBV25-1; CDR3aa: CASSLGIFNEQFF; CDR3nt: TGTGCCAGCAGTCTTGGCATATTCAATGAGCAGTTCTTC
j_gene: TRBJ1-1; d_gene: .; abundance: many; v_gene: TRBV29-1; CDR3aa: CSVEDLDTRTAFF; CDR3nt: TGCAGCGTTGAAGATCTTGACACACGAACAGCTTTCTTT
j_gene: TRBJ1-1; d_gene: .; abundance: few; v_gene: TRBV7-9; CDR3aa: CASSSPQGRWTEAFF; CDR3nt: TGTGCCAGCAGCTCACCACAGGGACGGTGGACTGAAGCTTTCTTT
j_gene: TRBJ2-2; d_gene: TRBD1; abundance: many; v_gene: TRBV28; CDR3aa: CASSGTGRNTGELFF; CDR3nt: TGTGCCAGCAGCGGGACAGGGCGCAACACCGGGGAGCTGTTTTTT
j_gene: TRBJ2-5; d_gene: TRBD2; abundance: many; v_gene: TRBV6-1; CDR3aa: CASSVLGSGRAETQYF; CDR3nt: TGTGCCAGCAGTGTCCTGGGTAGCGGGAGGGCCGAGACCCAGTACTTC
j_gene: TRBJ2-1; d_gene: TRBD2; abundance: many; v_gene: TRBV24-1; CDR3aa: CATSDLRTSGPSYNEQFF; CDR3nt: TGTGCCACCAGTGACCTACGGACTAGCGGGCCCTCCTACAATGAGCAGTTCTTC
j_gene: TRBJ1-5; d_gene: TRBD1; abundance: few; v_gene: TRBV20-1; CDR3aa: CSARSYAFGTDSFQPQHF; CDR3nt: TGCAGTGCTAGGTCGTACGCCTTCGGGACAGACAGTTTTCAGCCCCAGCATTTT
j_gene: TRBJ2-5; d_gene: TRBD2; abundance: .; v_gene: TRBV5-8; CDR3aa: CASSLSVGLAGGGETQYF; CDR3nt: TGTGCCAGCAGCTTGAGTGTCGGACTAGCGGGAGGTGGGGAGACCCAGTACTTC
j_gene: TRBJ1-6; d_gene: .; abundance: many; v_gene: TRBV20-1; CDR3aa: CSAWSRTTNSPLHF; CDR3nt: TGCAGTGCTTGGTCTAGGACAACGAATTCACCCCTCCACTTT
j_gene: TRBJ2-7; d_gene: .; abundance: many; v_gene: TRBV7-2; CDR3aa: CASSLALGIGGYEQYF; CDR3nt: TGTGCCAGCAGCTTAGCTTTAGGGATAGGAGGATACGAGCAGTACTTC
j_gene: TRBJ2-2; d_gene: .; abundance: .; v_gene: TRBV20-1; CDR3aa: CSAEADYTGELFF; CDR3nt: TGCAGTGCGGAAGCGGACTACACCGGGGAGCTGTTTTTT
j_gene: TRBJ2-1; d_gene: .; abundance: .; v_gene: TRBV19; CDR3aa: CASSVTGLSSYNEQFF; CDR3nt: TGTGCCAGTAGTGTTACAGGGCTTAGCTCCTACAATGAGCAGTTCTTC
j_gene: TRBJ1-1; d_gene: .; abundance: many; v_gene: TRBV20-1; CDR3aa: CSASRQENTEAFF; CDR3nt: TGCAGTGCTAGCCGGCAGGAGAACACTGAAGCTTTCTTT
j_gene: TRBJ1-2; d_gene: .; abundance: many; v_gene: TRBV2; CDR3aa: CASSEWPGRGYTF; CDR3nt: TGTGCCAGCAGTGAATGGCCAGGAAGGGGCTACACCTTC
j_gene: TRBJ1-1; d_gene: .; abundance: .; v_gene: TRBV18; CDR3aa: CASSPGTTNTEAFF; CDR3nt: TGTGCCAGCTCACCCGGGACCACGAACACTGAAGCTTTCTTT
j_gene: TRBJ1-2; d_gene: .; abundance: .; v_gene: TRBV13; CDR3aa: CASSPNLGGEGDGYTF; CDR3nt: TGTGCCAGCAGCCCAAATCTGGGGGGAGAAGGGGATGGCTACACCTTC
j_gene: TRBJ2-7; d_gene: TRBD2; abundance: .; v_gene: TRBV7-9; CDR3aa: CASSGRDSYEQYF; CDR3nt: TGTGCCAGCAGCGGGAGGGACTCCTACGAGCAGTACTTC
j_gene: TRBJ2-1; d_gene: .; abundance: .; v_gene: TRBV6-2/TRBV6-3; CDR3aa: CASSRSGLNEQFF; CDR3nt: TGTGCCAGCTCACGCAGCGGACTCAATGAGCAGTTCTTC
j_gene: TRBJ2-5; d_gene: TRBD1; abundance: many; v_gene: TRBV28; CDR3aa: CASRGTGKLETQYF; CDR3nt: TGTGCCAGCAGGGGGACAGGAAAACTCGAGACCCAGTACTTC
j_gene: TRBJ2-5; d_gene: TRBD2; abundance: many; v_gene: TRBV6-1; CDR3aa: CASRTGLAGGEKTQYF; CDR3nt: TGTGCCAGCAGAACAGGACTAGCGGGAGGGGAGAAGACCCAGTACTTC
j_gene: TRBJ2-1; d_gene: .; abundance: many; v_gene: TRBV9; CDR3aa: CASSVEERSTTYNEQFF; CDR3nt: TGTGCCAGCAGCGTAGAAGAGCGGAGCACCACCTACAATGAGCAGTTCTTC
j_gene: TRBJ2-3; d_gene: TRBD2; abundance: many; v_gene: TRBV6-1; CDR3aa: CASSTEGRGTDTQYF; CDR3nt: TGTGCCAGCAGCACCGAGGGGAGGGGCACAGATACGCAGTATTTT
j_gene: TRBJ2-2; d_gene: .; abundance: many; v_gene: TRBV2; CDR3aa: CASTWENTGELFF; CDR3nt: TGTGCCAGCACTTGGGAGAACACCGGGGAGCTGTTTTTT
j_gene: TRBJ2-5; d_gene: TRBD1; abundance: few; v_gene: TRBV28; CDR3aa: CASNPIGTGSPKTQYF; CDR3nt: TGTGCCAGCAACCCCATCGGGACAGGCTCGCCAAAGACCCAGTACTTC
j_gene: TRBJ2-2; d_gene: .; abundance: many; v_gene: TRBV18; CDR3aa: CASRVRDNSNTGELFF; CDR3nt: TGTGCCAGCCGTGTGCGGGACAACTCGAACACCGGGGAGCTGTTTTTT
j_gene: TRBJ1-3; d_gene: TRBD1; abundance: many; v_gene: TRBV20-1; CDR3aa: CSARTGTTGNTIYF; CDR3nt: TGCAGTGCAAGGACAGGGACTACTGGAAACACCATATATTTT
j_gene: TRBJ2-1; d_gene: .; abundance: few; v_gene: TRBV9; CDR3aa: CASSVGGYTTEQFF; CDR3nt: TGTGCCAGCAGCGTAGGGGGGTATACTACTGAGCAGTTCTTC
j_gene: TRBJ2-7; d_gene: TRBD2; abundance: .; v_gene: TRBV2; CDR3aa: CASSGLAAYEQYF; CDR3nt: TGTGCCAGCAGTGGACTAGCGGCGTACGAGCAGTACTTC
j_gene: TRBJ2-1; d_gene: TRBD2; abundance: many; v_gene: TRBV6-2/TRBV6-3; CDR3aa: CASSYSASGSDEQFF; CDR3nt: TGTGCCAGCAGTTACTCTGCTAGCGGGAGCGATGAGCAGTTCTTC
j_gene: TRBJ2-3; d_gene: TRBD2; abundance: many; v_gene: TRBV2; CDR3aa: CASRPELAGPTTDTQYF; CDR3nt: TGTGCCAGCAGACCCGAACTAGCGGGACCGACGACAGATACGCAGTATTTT
j_gene: TRBJ1-5; d_gene: .; abundance: few; v_gene: TRBV19; CDR3aa: CASSIVGHPGNQPQHF; CDR3nt: TGTGCCAGTAGTATCGTCGGACATCCTGGAAATCAGCCCCAGCATTTT